The text below deals with one T cell receptor beta chain. Its antigen target is currently unknown. Per-base quality was not reported, and no clone a single base away is much larger than it. TCRbeta CDR3 regions were amplified from genomic DNA by means of the immunoSEQ Assay, a bias-controlled multiplex PCR. The source study handled its data this way. Nucleated cell counts per sample were estimated from amplification of reference gene primers within the assay. To quantify the absolute abundance of each unique TCRbeta CDR3 rearrangement, sequence reads were collapsed and filtered. For each sample, productive Simpson clonality was calculated by taking the square root of Simpson's diversity index across productive rearrangements. Not all clones reach the TCRdb copy of this immuneACCESS table, which keeps in-frame sequences only. Checked studies attribute under half of the gap to unresolved V genes and leave the rest unexplained. V and J calls and clone size are those listed in that table; D and trimming were worked out from the DNA. The sample yields around 260,000 clones; 80% to 85% were counted once. The top ten clonotypes cover 4.2% of the sample.

This specimen belongs to a study of blood T cell repertoires in COVID-19 (dated by TCRdb to the early 2020s). About the study as a whole: The collaborator samples originated in the United States, Italy and Spain and spanned the acute and convalescent phases of COVID-19. The prospective study material was composed of cDNA or gDNA derived from T cells, B-cell-depleted T cells, or PBMCs. HLA class I and class II types, where available, came from metadata supplied by the sample provider rather than from assay-based typing. Nearly every sample came with metadata listing a de-identified subject ID, COVID-19 status, age in years and sex. A freely available public database, intended as a resource for researchers studying the immune response to SARS-CoV-2, is where the repertoires were released. The dataset comprised deeply sampled blood TCRbeta repertoires from subjects exposed to, actively infected with, or recovered from COVID-19. The samples were drawn from the first 160 participants of the ongoing ImmuneRACE study and from over 950 subjects provided by 6 global collaborators.

Findings and caveats that apply to the study as a whole: The quantity of clinical and demographic metadata differed by source and by participant and was supplied without curation.

The junction shows trimming of 5 bases on V and 1 base on J, and the gene matches do not reach 6 bases of it. The CDR3 has 16 amino acids, counting the end cysteine and phenylalanine. CDR3 DNA only is kept here, 48 bases in frame from base 1. Taken from the germline V gene, the CDR1 and CDR2 loops are SGHRS and YFSETQ. Collaborating institutions collected whole blood in K2EDTA tubes following their own protocols. For TCRbeta analysis, collaborator samples were shipped as frozen whole blood, as isolated PBMCs, or as DNA extracted from either sample type. The chain is made from TRBV5-1 and TRBJ2-5; TRBD2 lines up with 12 middle nucleotides. Input material: peripheral blood. The TCR was taken from a man aged 55 to 69 with acute or convalescent COVID-19. The bases read TGCGCCAGCAGTCAAGGACTAGCGGGGTTCCAAGAGACCCAGTACTTC. It specifies CASSQGLAGFQETQYF.